This TCR beta chain appears in the sequencing data of a study of blood T cells in healthy people across ages. With regard to this clonotype: No antigen is known for it.

The individuals who served as donors were healthy Caucasians living in Russia, aged about 6 to 100. Findings and caveats of the study: Using unsorted PBMCs precluded a conclusive naive versus antigen-experienced comparison. With age, beta diversity per million T cells declined roughly linearly, significantly by 40.

Next came a second PCR, run for about 7 to 12 cycles, which used a sample-barcoded 5' primer along with a J-beta primer mix. Each CDR3 protein is one row after TCRdb ran MiXCR on the 5' RACE reads. This sample has 1.5 million to 2 million distinct CDR3 sequences; about two fifths occur once, and the top ten carry around 23%. V lost 0 bases and J lost 1; bases outside the gene matches: 5. Germline CDR1 and CDR2: DFQATT and SNEGSKA (reference sequence). This CDR3 is built from 16 residues. The specimen was blood. This chain connects TRBV20-1 to TRBJ2-1; 8 positions agree with TRBD2. This clonotype was obtained from a human donor in good health. CDR3 in amino acids: CSARDYLAGSYNEQFF. The CDR3 nucleotides read TGCAGTGCTAGAGATTACTTAGCGGGGTCCTACAATGAGCAGTTCTTC.